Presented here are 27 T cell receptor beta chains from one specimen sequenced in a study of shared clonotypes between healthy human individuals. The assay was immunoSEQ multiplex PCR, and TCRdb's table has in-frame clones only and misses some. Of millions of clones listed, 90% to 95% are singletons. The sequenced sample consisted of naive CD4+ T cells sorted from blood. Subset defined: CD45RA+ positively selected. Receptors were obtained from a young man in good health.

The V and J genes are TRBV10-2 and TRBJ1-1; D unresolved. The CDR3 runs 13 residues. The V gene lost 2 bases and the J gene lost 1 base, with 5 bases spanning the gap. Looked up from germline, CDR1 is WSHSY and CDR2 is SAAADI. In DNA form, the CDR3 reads TGCGCCAGCAGTGAGAACACGAACACTGAAGCTTTCTTT. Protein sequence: CASSENTNTEAFF.

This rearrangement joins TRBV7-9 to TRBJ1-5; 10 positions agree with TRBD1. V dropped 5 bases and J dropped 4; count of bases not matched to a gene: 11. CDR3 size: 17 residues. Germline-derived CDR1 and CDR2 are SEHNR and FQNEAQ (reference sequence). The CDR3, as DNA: TGTGCCAGCAGCCAATCCCGACAGGGGGCTTGGAATCAGCCCCAGCATTTT. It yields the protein CASSQSRQGAWNQPQHF.

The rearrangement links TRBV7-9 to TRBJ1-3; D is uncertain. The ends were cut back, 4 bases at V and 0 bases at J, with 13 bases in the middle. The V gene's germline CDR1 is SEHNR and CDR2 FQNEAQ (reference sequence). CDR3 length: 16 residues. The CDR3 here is CASSSLTDYSGNTIYF. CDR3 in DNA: TGTGCCAGCAGCTCCCTGACGGATTACTCTGGAAACACCATATATTTT.

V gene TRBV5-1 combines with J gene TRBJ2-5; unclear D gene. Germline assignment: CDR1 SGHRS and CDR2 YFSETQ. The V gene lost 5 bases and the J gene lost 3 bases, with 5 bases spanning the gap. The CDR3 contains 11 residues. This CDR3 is CASRGEETQYF. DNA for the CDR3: TGCGCCAGCAGAGGTGAAGAGACCCAGTACTTC.

As DNA, the CDR3 is TGTGCCAGTAGTAGCACAGGGTTAGAGCCCCAGCATTTT. Translation: CASSSTGLEPQHF. The gene calls are TRBV19 and TRBJ1-5, with a tentative D call TRBD1 (6 bases). Germline CDR1 LNHDA, CDR2 SQIVND (reference sequence). The CDR3 runs 13 residues. V lost 4 bases and J lost 8, with 12 bases in between.

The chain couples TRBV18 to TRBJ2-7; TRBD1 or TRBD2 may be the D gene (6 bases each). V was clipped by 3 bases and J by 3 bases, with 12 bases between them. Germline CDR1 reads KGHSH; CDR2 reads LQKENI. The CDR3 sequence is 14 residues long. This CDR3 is CASSPGGNGYEQYF. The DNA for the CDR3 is TGTGCCAGCTCACCCGGGGGCAATGGCTACGAGCAGTACTTC.

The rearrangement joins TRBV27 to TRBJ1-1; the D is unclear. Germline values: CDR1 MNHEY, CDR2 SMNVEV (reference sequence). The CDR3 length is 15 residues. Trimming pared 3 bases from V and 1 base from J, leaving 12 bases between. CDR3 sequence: CASSFTGKGNTEAFF. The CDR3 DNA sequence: TGTGCCAGCAGTTTTACGGGGAAAGGGAACACTGAAGCTTTCTTT.

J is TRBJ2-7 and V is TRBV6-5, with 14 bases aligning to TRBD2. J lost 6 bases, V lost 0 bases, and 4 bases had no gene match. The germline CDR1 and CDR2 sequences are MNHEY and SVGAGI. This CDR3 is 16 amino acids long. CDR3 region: CASSYSGLAGASEQYF. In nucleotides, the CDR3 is TGTGCCAGCAGTTACTCGGGACTAGCGGGAGCTTCCGAGCAGTACTTC.

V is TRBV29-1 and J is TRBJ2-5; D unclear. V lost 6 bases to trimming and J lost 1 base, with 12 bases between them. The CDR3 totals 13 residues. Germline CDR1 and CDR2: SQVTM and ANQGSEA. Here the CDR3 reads CSVDSPGQETQYF. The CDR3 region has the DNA TGCAGCGTCGATTCCCCGGGCCAAGAGACCCAGTACTTC. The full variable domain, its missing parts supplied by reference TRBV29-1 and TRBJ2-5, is SAVISQKPSRDICQRGTSLTIQCQVDSQVTMMFWYRQQPGQSLTLIATANQGSEATYESGFVIDKFPISRPNLTFSTLTVSNMSPEDSSIYLCSVDSPGQETQYFGPGTRLLVL.

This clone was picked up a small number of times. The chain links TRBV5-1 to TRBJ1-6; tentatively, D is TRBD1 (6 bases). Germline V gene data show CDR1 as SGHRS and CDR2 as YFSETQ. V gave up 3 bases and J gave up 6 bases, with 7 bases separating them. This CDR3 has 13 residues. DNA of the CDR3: TGCGCCAGCAGCTCGGACAGTAATTCACCCCTCCACTTT. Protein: CASSSDSNSPLHF.

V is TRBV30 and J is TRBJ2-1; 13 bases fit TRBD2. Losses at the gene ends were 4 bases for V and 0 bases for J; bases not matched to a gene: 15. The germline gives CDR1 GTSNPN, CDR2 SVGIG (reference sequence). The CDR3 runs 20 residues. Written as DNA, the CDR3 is TGTGCCTGGATCCAGAAAACCGGGACTAGCGGGATTACCTCCTACAATGAGCAGTTCTTC. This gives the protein CAWIQKTGTSGITSYNEQFF.

CDR3 in amino acids: CASSLSLGVKPQHF. The CDR3 DNA reads as TGTGCCAGCAGTTTATCTTTGGGAGTTAAGCCCCAGCATTTT. The chain employs TRBV28 and TRBJ1-5; no reliable D call. The CDR3 totals 14 residues. V lost 1 base to trimming and J lost 8 bases, with 12 bases between them. Germline CDR1 reads MDHEN; CDR2 reads SYDVKM.

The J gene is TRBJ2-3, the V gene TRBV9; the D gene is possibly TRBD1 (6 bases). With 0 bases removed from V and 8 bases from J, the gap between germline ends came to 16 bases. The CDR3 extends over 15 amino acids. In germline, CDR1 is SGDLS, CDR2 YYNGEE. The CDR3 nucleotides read TGTGCCAGCAGCGTAGCTCAGGGGTTAGGAGGTACGCAGTATTTT. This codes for CASSVAQGLGGTQYF.

In nucleotides, the CDR3 is TGTGCCAGCAGCCCTTTTTGGGACAGGGGTCCTCATGGCTACACCTTC. Translating it yields CASSPFWDRGPHGYTF. The chain links TRBV28 to TRBJ1-2; 10 positions match TRBD1. This CDR3 has 16 amino acids. V lost 6 bases, J lost 6 bases, and 13 bases stayed unmatched. Germline V lookup: CDR1 MDHEN, CDR2 SYDVKM.

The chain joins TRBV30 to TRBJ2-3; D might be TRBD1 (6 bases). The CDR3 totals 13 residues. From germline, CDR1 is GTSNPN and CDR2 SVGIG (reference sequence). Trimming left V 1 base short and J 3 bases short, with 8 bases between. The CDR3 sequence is CAWSGQETDTQYF. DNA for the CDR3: TGTGCCTGGAGTGGACAGGAGACAGATACGCAGTATTTT.

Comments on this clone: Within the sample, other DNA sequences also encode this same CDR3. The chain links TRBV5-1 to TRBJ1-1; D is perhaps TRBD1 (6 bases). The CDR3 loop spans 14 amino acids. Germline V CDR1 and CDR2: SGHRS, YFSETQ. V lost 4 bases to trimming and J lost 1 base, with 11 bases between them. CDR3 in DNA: TGCGCCAGCAGCCTATCGGGACAGAACACTGAAGCTTTCTTT. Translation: CASSLSGQNTEAFF. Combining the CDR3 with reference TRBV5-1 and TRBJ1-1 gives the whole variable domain KAGVTQTPRYLIKTRGQQVTLSCSPISGHRSVSWYQQTPGQGLQFLFEYFSETQRNKGNFPGRFSGRQFSNSRSEMNVSTLELGDSALYLCASSLSGQNTEAFFGQGTRLTVV.

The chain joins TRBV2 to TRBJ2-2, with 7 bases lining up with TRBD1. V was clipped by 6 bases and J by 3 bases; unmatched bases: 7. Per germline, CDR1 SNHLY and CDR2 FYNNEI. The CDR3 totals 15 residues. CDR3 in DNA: TGTGCCAGCAGGGCGACAGGGACGGACACCGGGGAGCTGTTTTTT. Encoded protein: CASRATGTDTGELFF.

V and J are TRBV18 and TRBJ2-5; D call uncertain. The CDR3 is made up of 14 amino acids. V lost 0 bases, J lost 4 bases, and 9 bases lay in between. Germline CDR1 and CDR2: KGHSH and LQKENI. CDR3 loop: CASSPPAQRETQYF. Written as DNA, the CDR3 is TGTGCCAGCTCACCACCGGCTCAGAGAGAGACCCAGTACTTC.

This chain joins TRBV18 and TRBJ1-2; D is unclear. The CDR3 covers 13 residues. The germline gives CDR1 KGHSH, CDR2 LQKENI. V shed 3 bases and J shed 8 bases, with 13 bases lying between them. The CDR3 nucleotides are TGTGCCAGCTCACCGAATATGGACTCAGGCTACACCTTC. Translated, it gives CASSPNMDSGYTF.

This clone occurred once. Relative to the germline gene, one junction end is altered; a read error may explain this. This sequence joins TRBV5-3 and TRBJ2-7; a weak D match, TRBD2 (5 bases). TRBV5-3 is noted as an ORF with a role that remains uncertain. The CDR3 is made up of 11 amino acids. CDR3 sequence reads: CARSLAGIKDF. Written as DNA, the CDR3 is TGTGCCAGAAGCTTGGCGGGGATTAAGGACTTC.

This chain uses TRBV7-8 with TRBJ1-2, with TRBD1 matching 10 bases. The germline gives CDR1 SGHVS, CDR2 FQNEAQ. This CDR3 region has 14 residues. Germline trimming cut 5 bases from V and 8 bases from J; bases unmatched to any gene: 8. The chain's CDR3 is CASSPGQGSVGYTF. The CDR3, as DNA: TGTGCCAGCAGCCCGGGACAGGGGTCAGTCGGCTACACCTTC.

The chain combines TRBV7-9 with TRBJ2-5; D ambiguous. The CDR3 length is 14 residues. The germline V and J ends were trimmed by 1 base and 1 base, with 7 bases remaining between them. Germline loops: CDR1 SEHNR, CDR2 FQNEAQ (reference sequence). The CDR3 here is CASSLVLSQETQYF. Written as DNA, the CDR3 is TGTGCCAGCAGCTTAGTTCTCTCCCAAGAGACCCAGTACTTC.

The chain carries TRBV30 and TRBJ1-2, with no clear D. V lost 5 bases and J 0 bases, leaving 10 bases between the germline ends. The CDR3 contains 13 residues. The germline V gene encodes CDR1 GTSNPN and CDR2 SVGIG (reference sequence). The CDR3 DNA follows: TGTGCCTGGGCAGTCGGAGCTAACTATGGCTACACCTTC. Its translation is CAWAVGANYGYTF.

This chain's CDR3 is CASSPRLALYEQYF. In DNA, the CDR3 is TGTGCCAGCAGCCCTAGACTAGCGCTCTACGAGCAGTACTTC. V is TRBV7-2 and J is TRBJ2-7; TRBD2 matches 8 bases. Germline-derived CDR1 and CDR2 are SGHTA and FQGNSA. V was clipped by 5 bases and J by 3 bases; unmatched bases: 6. This CDR3 has 14 residues.

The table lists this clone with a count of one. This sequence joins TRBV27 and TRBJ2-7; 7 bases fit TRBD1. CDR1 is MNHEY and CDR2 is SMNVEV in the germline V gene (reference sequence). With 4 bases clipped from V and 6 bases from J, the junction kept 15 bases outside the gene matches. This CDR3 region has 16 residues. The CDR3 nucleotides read TGTGCCAGCAGTTCCCAGAGGGGACAGTTGGGGGTCGAGCAGTACTTC. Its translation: CASSSQRGQLGVEQYF.

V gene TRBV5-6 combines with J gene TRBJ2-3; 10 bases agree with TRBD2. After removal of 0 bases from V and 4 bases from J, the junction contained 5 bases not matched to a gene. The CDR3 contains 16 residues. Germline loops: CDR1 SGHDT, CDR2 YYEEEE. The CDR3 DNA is TGTGCCAGCAGCTTGGTAAGGACTAGCGGCCCAGATACGCAGTATTTT. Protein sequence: CASSLVRTSGPDTQYF.

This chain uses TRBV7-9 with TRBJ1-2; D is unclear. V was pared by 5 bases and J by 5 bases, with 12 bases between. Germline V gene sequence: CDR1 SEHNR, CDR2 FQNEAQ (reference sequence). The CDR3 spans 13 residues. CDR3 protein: CASSQTAAYGYTF. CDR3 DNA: TGTGCCAGCAGCCAAACGGCAGCTTATGGCTACACCTTC.